This TCR beta chain was recovered during a study of T cell responses to AZD1222 COVID-19 vaccine (dated by TCRdb to about 2021). With regard to the full study: TCR sequencing was performed for roughly 250 trial participants, of whom roughly 200 were given two doses of AZD1222 and around 25 were given two doses of MenACWY control vaccine. Trial participants were enrolled by age into subgroups of 18-55, 56-69 and 70-plus years, and roughly 150, 30 and 60 TCR-sequenced participants, respectively, were included in these subgroups.

Concerning this clone itself: The clone's antigen remains unknown. Base qualities are not at hand, and no much larger clone is one base apart.

The CDR3 regions of human TCRbeta chains were analyzed by immunosequencing. As for the original processing: TCRs in the repertoires were matched against a reference library of SARS-CoV-2-specific TCRs that had been generated with the MIRA antigen-specificity platform. Breadth was defined as the fraction of unique TCRs that were SARS-CoV-2-associated. Depth was defined as the fraction of total T cells that were SARS-CoV-2-associated. Each spike-specific TCR was assigned to its reactive spike region and to a CD4 or CD8 class using the MIRA data. Log10-transformed breadth and depth values were compared by one-way ANOVA with Sidak's multiple comparisons tests. TCRdb provides this immuneACCESS table in a form limited to in-frame rearrangements. Some clones are lacking; in checked studies, under half of them reflect an unresolved V gene, and why the rest are absent is not known. For V, J and clone size, that table is used; D and trimming come from the DNA. A total of more than 150,000 clones appear in this sample, around nine tenths of them only once. The ten largest clones represent around 2% of the sample.

Including the terminal cysteine and phenylalanine, the CDR3 comprises 15 residues. Only the CDR3 region is kept as DNA, spanning 45 bases read in frame from base 1. Relative to germline, V is missing 3 bases and J is missing 8 bases, with 9 bases of the junction outside any gene match. CDR1 and CDR2 are drawn from the germline V gene: MDHEN, SYDVKM. The time point label on this specimen signifies: about 28 days (+/-7) after the second vaccine dose. AZD1222 recipients with second doses at about 4 weeks or about 12 weeks were pooled, because spike-specific TCR depth and breadth did not differ between schedules. The vaccinee samples were drawn from two UK trials, COV001 and COV002, one of which was a single-blind randomized controlled phase 2/3 trial testing AZD1222 (ChAdOx1 nCoV-19) in healthy adults. For TCRbeta chain sequencing, PBMC samples were collected from trial participants at day 0 and at day 28 after the second dose.

Study-level results and caveats: Reportedly, close to half of the unique spike-specific TCRs recognized epitopes lying outside the regions that are mutated in the B.1.351 and B.1.1.7 variants. Participants were mostly white British and included more females than males, and it was suggested by the authors that clonal diversity may have been underestimated. Because no day 14 peak-response samples were available, the repertoires could be characterized only after the peak T cell response. Conclusions about previously exposed vaccinees were limited because only six or seven AZD1222 recipients were SARS-CoV-2 seropositive at baseline. After two AZD1222 doses, spike-specific TCR breadth and depth were significantly higher than at day 0 and than in MenACWY recipients. The whole spike protein was spanned by vaccine-associated CD4 TCRs, and dominant responses were seen in regions 160-218 and 743-854. In the small 56-69-year group, the increase in depth fell short of significance, most likely because of low power.

The TCR sequence derives from an adult who received the AZD1222 COVID-19 vaccine. Sample: peripheral blood, taken 28 days after the second AZD1222 dose. The chain employs TRBV28 and TRBJ1-4, and 7 junction bases match TRBD1. The CDR3 sequence is CASSFSTGAGEKLFF. The DNA is TGTGCCAGCAGTTTTTCAACAGGGGCGGGGGAAAAACTGTTTTTT.